The 22 T cell receptor beta chains presented below share a single source sample, sequenced in a study of T-cell reconstitution after alpha-beta-depleted transplantation in children. A library of TCRbeta sequences, prepared with unique molecular identifiers, was generated. TCRdb redid the calling of the PCR reads with MiXCR, one entry per CDR3 protein. The sample lists fewer than 500,000 distinct CDR3 sequences, around 46% occurring once. The specimen comprised PBMCs, sampled before TCRalphabeta/CD19-depleted stem cell transplant. Receptors originate from a girl aged 2-10 years with aplastic anemia, due to receive a stem cell transplant.

The chain is built from TRBV9 and TRBJ2-5; no clear D gene. The germline V gene has CDR1 SGDLS and CDR2 YYNGEE. The V end was cut by 3 bases, the J end by 5 bases, with 11 bases between. There are 13 residues in the CDR3. CDR3 sequence: CASSATASETQYF. In DNA, the CDR3 is TGTGCCAGCAGCGCGACTGCAAGTGAGACCCAGTACTTC.

This clonotype was observed many times. The genes are TRBV20-1 and TRBJ1-1; possibly TRBD1 for D (5 bases). The germline V and J ends were trimmed by 6 bases and 6 bases, with 14 bases remaining between them. Germline CDR1 is DFQATT and CDR2 is SNEGSKA (reference sequence). The CDR3 has 12 amino acids. The CDR3 sequence: CSASGAGAEAFF. CDR3 DNA: TGCAGTGCGTCTGGGGCAGGCGCTGAAGCTTTCTTT.

At least ten counts were recorded for this clonotype. The V call is TRBV13, the J call TRBJ2-5, with 9 bases matching TRBD2. V was pared by 2 bases and J by 3 bases, with 1 base of the junction left unmatched. Germline CDR1 and CDR2: PRHDT and FYEKMQ (reference sequence). This CDR3 contains 14 residues. CDR3 sequence (DNA): TGTGCCAGCAGCTTAAGACTAGCGGAAGAGACCCAGTACTTC. Amino acids: CASSLRLAEETQYF.

V and J are TRBV5-1 and TRBJ2-1; a weak D match, TRBD1 (5 bases). The CDR3 is made up of 14 amino acids. Germline CDR1 and CDR2: SGHRS and YFSETQ. The V end was cut by 4 bases, the J end by 0 bases, with 8 bases between. The CDR3: CASSLGHSYNEQFF. In DNA, the CDR3 is TGCGCCAGCAGCCTCGGACACTCCTACAATGAGCAGTTCTTC.

In regard to this clonotype: One junction end does not reproduce the germline sequence, and a read error may be involved. This rearrangement joins TRBV28 to TRBJ2-1; the D gene is possibly TRBD2 (5 bases). This CDR3 comprises 15 residues. Germline CDR1 and CDR2: MDHEN and SYDVKM. The CDR3 DNA reads as TGTCCCAGCAGTTTCCGCCCCGGAGGAAACAATGAGCAGTTCTTC. This sequence encodes CPSSFRPGGNNEQFF.

J is TRBJ2-7 and V is TRBV5-1; TRBD2 might be the D (6 bases). This CDR3 contains 16 residues. In germline, CDR1 is SGHRS, CDR2 YFSETQ. V shed 0 bases and J shed 3 bases, with 16 bases lying between them. The CDR3 region has the DNA TGCGCCAGCAGCTTGGCCCGAGGGGAGGCCTACTACGAGCAGTACTTC. Translating gives CASSLARGEAYYEQYF.

The chain has TRBV12-2 and TRBJ1-2; the table's D call TRBD1 went unverified against the DNA. TRBV12-2 is a pseudogene segment. The CDR3 is 15 amino acids. The CDR3 DNA reads TGTGCAAGTCGCTTATGGAACAGGAATATTACGTTGGACACCTTC. Amino acid sequence: CASRLWNRNITLDTF.

This chain connects TRBV7-3 to TRBJ2-7; D might be TRBD1 or TRBD2, each matching 5 bases. Germline V gene data show CDR1 as SGHTA and CDR2 as FQGTGA. The CDR3 has 17 residues. With 2 bases removed from V and 0 bases from J, the gap between germline ends came to 17 bases. The CDR3 DNA sequence: TGTGCCAGCAGCTTATACGGAGGTTGGGGACCCTCCTACGAGCAGTACTTC. Amino acid sequence: CASSLYGGWGPSYEQYF.

This chain connects TRBV20-1 to TRBJ2-5, with D possibly being TRBD1 (5 bases). V was cut by 0 bases and J by 5 bases, with 10 bases left in between. This CDR3 has 13 residues. Per the germline V gene, CDR1 is DFQATT and CDR2 is SNEGSKA (reference sequence). The CDR3 DNA reads TGCAGTGCTAGAGATAGGGGCGCGGAGACCCAGTACTTC. Translated, it gives CSARDRGAETQYF.

This clonotype was detected only once. The chain employs TRBV12-3 or TRBV12-4 and TRBJ1-1; TRBD1 is a possible D gene (6 bases). This CDR3 spans 14 amino acids. V lost 8 bases and J 5 bases, leaving 18 bases between the germline ends. The CDR3 sequence is CASLSRGNRTEAFF. The CDR3 nucleotides read TGTGCCAGCCTTTCCAGGGGAAATCGGACTGAAGCTTTCTTT.

The chain couples TRBV29-1 to TRBJ2-7, with 7 bases lining up with TRBD1. CDR1 and CDR2 (germline): SQVTM, ANQGSEA. Trimming removed 3 bases from V and 0 bases from J; junction bases left unmatched: 2. The CDR3 has 13 amino acids. CDR3 nucleotide sequence: TGCAGCGTTGAGGCAGGGGGCTCCTACGAGCAGTACTTC. It encodes CSVEAGGSYEQYF.

As to this clonotype: Given the absence of the conserved phenylalanine or tryptophan at the CDR3 end, a read error is likely. J is TRBJ2-2 and V is TRBV7-9; 7 nucleotides line up with TRBD2. The junction had 5 bases not matched to a gene; V was cut back by 1 base and J by 0 bases. The CDR3 has 17 amino acids. CDR1 and CDR2 from the germline V gene are SEHNR and FQNEAQ (reference sequence). Here the CDR3 DNA reads TGTGCCAGCAGCTTAGTAGGGGAGGGGCCGAACACCGGGGAGCTGTTTTCT. This gives the protein CASSLVGEGPNTGELFS.

In its sample, this clonotype was seen a few times. J is TRBJ1-3 and V is TRBV6-1; 9 nucleotides align to TRBD1. V was clipped by 6 bases and J by 9 bases; unmatched bases: 6. This CDR3 contains 13 residues. Per germline, CDR1 MNHNS and CDR2 SASEGT. CDR3 nucleotides: TGTGCCAGCAGCGTGGGACAGGGCTCCACCATATATTTT. This encodes CASSVGQGSTIYF.

J is TRBJ2-2 and V is TRBV20-1; D is unresolved. The V end was cut by 4 bases, the J end by 2 bases, with 20 bases between. CDR1 and CDR2 (germline): DFQATT, SNEGSKA (reference sequence). The CDR3 is 17 amino acids. The CDR3 coding sequence is TGCAGTGCTACTGATAGTTTTAGGCTCTTAAACACCGGGGAGCTGTTTTTT. Amino acids: CSATDSFRLLNTGELFF.

The chain employs TRBV15 and TRBJ2-5, with TRBD1 matching over 11 bases. V trimming: 3 bases; J trimming: 4 bases; junction bases outside the gene matches: 4. CDR3 length: 15 amino acids. Germline assignment: CDR1 LNHNV and CDR2 YYDKDF (reference sequence). Written as DNA, the CDR3 is TGTGCCACCAGCAGGGACAGGGGGCGCGGAGAGACCCAGTACTTC. Translating gives CATSRDRGRGETQYF.

The chain carries TRBV9 and TRBJ2-1; 7 positions agree with TRBD2. Germline V gene lookup returns CDR1 SGDLS and CDR2 YYNGEE. V was pared by 4 bases and J by 12 bases, with 13 bases of the junction left unmatched. The CDR3 has 14 residues. The CDR3 here is CASSLRTSLGAQFF. CDR3 in DNA: TGTGCCAGCAGCCTGCGGACTAGTCTAGGTGCGCAGTTCTTC.

In regard to this clonotype: This may arise from a read error, as a much more abundant clone is one base away. The chain employs TRBV20-1 and TRBJ2-7, with 9 bases fitting TRBD2. Germline loops: CDR1 DFQATT, CDR2 SNEGSKA (reference sequence). The CDR3 consists of 16 residues. The CDR3 nucleotides are TGCAGTGCTAGAGATTACGCCAGCGGGAGGACATACGAGCAGTGCTTC. Residues: CSARDYASGRTYEQCF.

This sequence joins TRBV6-1 and TRBJ2-7; D call uncertain. V was trimmed by 5 bases and J by 6 bases, leaving 14 bases between them. This CDR3 has 13 amino acids. Germline V gives CDR1 MNHNS, CDR2 SASEGT. The CDR3 region is CASSISWLTEQYF. CDR3 nucleotides: TGTGCCAGCAGTATTTCTTGGCTTACCGAGCAGTACTTC.

The chain joins TRBV28 to TRBJ2-1; TRBD1 matches at 11 bases. The length of the CDR3 is 16 residues. CDR1 and CDR2 (germline): MDHEN, SYDVKM. Losses at the gene ends were 6 bases for V and 6 bases for J; bases not matched to a gene: 10. In DNA, the CDR3 is TGTGCCAGCAGACCCACCGGGACAGGGGGGGGCAATGAGCAGTTCTTC. Its translation: CASRPTGTGGGNEQFF.

This clonotype has at least ten counts. A junction end diverges from the germline sequence, so it may reflect a read error. V and J are TRBV5-1 and TRBJ2-1, with a tentative D call TRBD2 (5 bases). This CDR3 comprises 12 residues. Per germline, CDR1 SGHRS and CDR2 YFSETQ. The CDR3 DNA sequence: TGTGCCAGCAGTTTGGCGGGTAATGAGCAGTTCTTC. Its translation: CASSLAGNEQFF. Filled out from reference TRBV5-1 and TRBJ2-1, the complete variable domain reads KAGVTQTPRYLIKTRGQQVTLSCSPISGHRSVSWYQQTPGQGLQFLFEYFSETQRNKGNFPGRFSGRQFSNSRSEMNVSTLELGDSALYLCASSLAGNEQFFGPGTRLTVL.

Ten or more counts support this clonotype. The rearrangement links TRBV7-9 to TRBJ1-4, with unresolved D. This CDR3 comprises 16 residues. Germline CDR1 SEHNR, CDR2 FQNEAQ (reference sequence). Trimming left V 3 bases short and J 1 base short, with 12 bases between. The CDR3 loop reads CASSFRTGGTNEKLFF. CDR3 in DNA: TGTGCCAGCAGCTTTCGGACGGGTGGAACTAATGAAAAACTGTTTTTT.

The CDR3 sequence is CASRRQGASTDGYTF. The CDR3 DNA sequence: TGCGCCAGCAGGAGACAGGGGGCGAGTACGGATGGCTACACCTTC. The rearrangement joins TRBV5-1 to TRBJ1-2, with 10 bases lining up with TRBD1. V shed 5 bases and J 6 bases; nucleotides not matched to a gene: 10. The V gene's germline CDR1 is SGHRS and CDR2 YFSETQ. This CDR3 is 15 amino acids long.